The source of this T cell receptor beta chain is a study of blood T cell repertoires in COVID-19. Study in general: COVID-19 samples collected from the United States, Italy and Spain covered acute and convalescent phases. T cells, B-cell-depleted T cells, or PBMCs supplied cDNA or gDNA.

In germline, CDR1 is SGHAT, CDR2 FQDESV (reference sequence). V shed 5 bases and J shed 5 bases, with 15 bases lying between them. The CDR3 is 15 amino acids. Source study methods: Nucleated cell number was recorded as an estimate derived from reference gene primer amplification. TCRdb keeps only in-frame clones here, not all; method: immunoSEQ multiplex PCR. The DNA was the basis for D and trimming; V, J and clone size are from that table. Here the sample spans more than 60,000 clones, about 86% being singletons. The source of this sequence is a middle-aged man with active COVID-19. The material sequenced was peripheral blood. V is TRBV11-1 and J is TRBJ2-2, with D possibly matching TRBD1 (5 bases). The CDR3 sequence: CASSPDAKGTGELFF. The CDR3 DNA reads TGTGCCAGCAGCCCCGACGCAAAGGGGACCGGGGAGCTGTTTTTT.